The subject of this entry is one T cell receptor beta chain. Source study methods: Quantification of nucleated cells was approximated via reference gene primer amplification. The table came from immunoSEQ multiplex PCR; TCRdb's copy has only in-frame clones and leaves some out. V and J calls and clone size are those listed in that table; D and trimming were worked out from the DNA. The sample shows over 130,000 clones, 70% to 90% of them seen only once. The sample is drawn from a study of blood T cell repertoires in COVID-19. Study details: Specimens from acute and convalescent COVID-19 originated in the United States, Italy and Spain. Sources were T cells, B-cell-depleted T cells, or PBMCs; the material itself was cDNA or gDNA.

This TCR was sampled from a human donor in a cohort sampled during active COVID-19. The sequenced sample was peripheral blood.

As DNA, the CDR3 is TGTGCCAGCAGCCAGGACCCGGGACATTCATACAATGAGCAGTTCTTC. It specifies CASSQDPGHSYNEQFF. The chain has TRBV4-2 and TRBJ2-1; D is perhaps TRBD1 (6 bases). V gave up 3 bases and J gave up 4 bases, with 16 bases separating them. CDR3 length equals 16 residues. Per germline, CDR1 LGHNA and CDR2 YNFKEQ.